Shown below are 27 T cell receptor beta chains from a single sample sequenced in a study of Tregs in tolerant kidney transplant recipients (dated by TCRdb to the late 2010s). Library preparation was by the immunoSEQ multiplex PCR assay. The immuneACCESS repertoire file appears here via TCRdb, limited to in-frame rearrangements. These files lack a portion of the clones; in checked studies, under half of the deficit traces to unresolved V genes, and the cause of the others is not known. This sample's table has entries for 20,000 to 30,000 clones. The ten largest clonotypes hold approximately 4.1% of the sample. The meaning of the sample's time point label: 6 months after combined kidney and bone marrow transplant. Related donors were used in the transplants with nonmyeloablative bone marrow transplantation, and mixed chimerism was transient in the human trials. Source: CD4+ T cells from blood (PBMCs), taken 6 months after the transplant. The receptors were gathered from a human patient who received a combined kidney and bone marrow transplant. A transplant means some T cells may be of graft donor rather than patient origin.

About this clone: The CDR3 is cut off 3 residues early in the read; its end comes from the germline J gene. This chain connects TRBV7-9 to TRBJ2-7; the match to TRBD1 covers 8 bases. Germline CDR1 is SEHNR and CDR2 is FQNEAQ (reference sequence). The CDR3 totals 12 residues. Trimming took 8 bases from V and 6 from J; bases not matched to a gene: 6. The covered CDR3 bases are TGTGCCAGCGGGCAGGGGGCAACCGAG. This encodes CASGQGATE. The whole CDR3 protein reads CASGQGATEQYF.

About this clone itself: The read stops 3 residues short of the end of the CDR3; the missing end is completed from the germline J gene. This chain connects TRBV5-6 to TRBJ2-3; 7 nucleotides agree with TRBD2. Germline V lookup: CDR1 SGHDT, CDR2 YYEEEE. The CDR3 extends over 15 amino acids. With 1 base clipped from V and 6 bases from J, the junction kept 8 bases outside the gene matches. The CDR3 protein is CASSLRRTSDDTQYF. Incomplete CDR3 DNA: TGTGCCAGCAGCTTGAGGAGGACTAGTGACGATACG.

As for this clone: From the germline J gene comes the end of the CDR3, since the read stops 3 residues before it. The genes are TRBV6-2 or TRBV6-3 and TRBJ2-7, with D unclear. V was clipped by 4 bases and J by 0 bases, with 4 bases between them. The germline CDR1 and CDR2 sequences are MNHEY and SVGEGT. CDR3 length: 12 residues. CDR3 bases read: TGTGCCAGCAGTTCCCTCTCCTACGAG. This sequence encodes CASSSLSYE. The whole CDR3 is CASSSLSYEQYF.

As to this clone: Coverage ceases 3 residues before the CDR3 finishes, and the germline J gene fills in the end. The chain links TRBV5-6 to TRBJ1-6; D may be TRBD1 (6 bases). Trimming removed 2 bases from V and 7 bases from J, with 13 bases in between. Germline CDR1 SGHDT, CDR2 YYEEEE. This CDR3 is built from 15 residues. Incomplete CDR3 DNA: TGTGCCAGCAGCTTAATGCAGGGGCGGAATTCACCC. Its protein is CASSLMQGRNSP. The full CDR3 reads CASSLMQGRNSPLHF.

With regard to this clone: The read ends 3 residues shy of where the CDR3 ends; the end is completed using the germline J gene. This sequence joins TRBV19 and TRBJ2-7, with TRBD1 matching over 10 bases. Germline assignment: CDR1 LNHDA and CDR2 SQIVND (reference sequence). V shed 6 bases and J 3 bases; nucleotides not matched to a gene: 8. The CDR3 loop spans 15 amino acids. Incomplete CDR3 DNA: TGTGCCAGTAGACCGGGACAGGGGACCCTCTACGAG. Its translation: CASRPGQGTLYE. The full CDR3 protein reads CASRPGQGTLYEQYF.

As to this clone: Coverage ceases 3 residues before the CDR3 finishes, and the germline J gene fills in the end. The rearrangement uses TRBV7-2 and TRBJ2-5; tentative D call: TRBD2 (6 bases). The CDR3 extends over 14 amino acids. Trimming stripped 2 bases from V and 2 bases from J, with 9 bases between. Germline V gene sequence: CDR1 SGHTA, CDR2 FQGNSA. The chain's CDR3 is CASSLNGGQETQYF. The sequenced CDR3 bases are TGTGCCAGCAGCTTAAACGGGGGACAAGAGACC.

CDR3: CASSVAGSSTDTQYF. The sequenced CDR3 bases are TGTGCCAGCAGTGTGGCAGGGTCGAGCACAGATACG. V and J are TRBV6-1 and TRBJ2-3, with D possibly being TRBD1 (5 bases). The CDR3 extends 3 residues past the end of the read, so its final part is completed from the germline J gene. Trimming removed 4 bases at V and 0 bases at J, with 11 bases between. Germline CDR1 reads MNHNS; CDR2 reads SASEGT. This CDR3 contains 15 residues.

As for this clone: The DNA ends 3 residues before the CDR3 does, and the rest of the CDR3 is filled in from the germline J gene. The chain recombines TRBV20-1 with TRBJ2-3; 8 bases fit TRBD2. V gave up 2 bases and J gave up 0 bases; unmatched junction bases: 4. The germline CDR1 and CDR2 sequences are DFQATT and SNEGSKA (reference sequence). The CDR3 covers 15 residues. The part of the CDR3 DNA that was read is TGCAGTGCTAGATCCGCTAGCGGGAGCACAGATACG. Translated: CSARSASGSTDT. The full CDR3 reads CSARSASGSTDTQYF.

Of note for this clone: The read stops 3 residues short of the end of the CDR3; the missing end is completed from the germline J gene. The genes are TRBV11-2 and TRBJ1-2; unclear D gene. V was pared by 6 bases and J by 4 bases, with 15 bases between. Germline loops: CDR1 SGHAT, CDR2 FQNNGV. The CDR3 runs to 14 residues. CDR3 DNA, as far as it was read: TGTGCCAGCAGACAAAAAGGACTCGTCTATGGC. It encodes CASRQKGLVYG. The entire CDR3 protein reads CASRQKGLVYGYTF.

With respect to this clone: The missing CDR3 end, 3 residues past where the read stops, is filled in from the germline J gene. The chain links TRBV19 to TRBJ1-5, with 9 nucleotides matching TRBD1. Germline CDR1 is LNHDA and CDR2 is SQIVND (reference sequence). V trimming: 9 bases; J trimming: 3 bases; junction bases outside the gene matches: 6. The CDR3 has 14 residues. Incomplete CDR3 DNA: TGTGCCAGCCGGGACAGGGCCGACAATCAGCCC. Its protein is CASRDRADNQP. The full CDR3 protein reads CASRDRADNQPQHF. The complete variable domain, with remaining parts taken from reference TRBV19 and TRBJ1-5, reads DGGITQSPKYLFRKEGQNVTLSCEQNLNHDAMYWYRQDPGQGLRLIYYSQIVNDFQKGDIAEGYSVSREKKESFPLTVTSAQKNPTAFYLCASRDRADNQPQHFGDGTRLSIL.

With regard to this clone: Sequencing ends 3 residues short of the CDR3 end; the germline J gene provides the rest. The chain is built from TRBV6-4 and TRBJ1-4; maybe TRBD1 (5 bases). The germline V gene encodes CDR1 MRHNA and CDR2 SNTAGT. This CDR3 spans 14 amino acids. V lost 3 bases to trimming and J lost 8 bases, with 13 bases between them. CDR3 sequence reads: CASSEGDWREKLFF. CDR3 DNA, as far as it was read: TGTGCCAGCAGTGAAGGGGATTGGAGGGAAAAA.

With regard to this clone: The read halts 3 residues ahead of the CDR3 end, with the missing end drawn from the germline J gene. The chain joins TRBV7-2 to TRBJ1-2; unclear D gene. The CDR3 totals 10 residues. Germline CDR1 and CDR2: SGHTA and FQGNSA. CDR3 region: CAIRSVGYTF. The part of the CDR3 DNA that was read is TGTGCCATCCGGTCGGTGGGC.

Details on this clone: The read ends 3 residues before the CDR3 terminus; that terminus is restored from the germline J gene. The V call is TRBV2, the J call TRBJ2-2; D possibly corresponds to TRBD1 (6 bases). Looked up from germline, CDR1 is SNHLY and CDR2 is FYNNEI. V was cut by 6 bases and J by 8 bases, with 10 bases left in between. This CDR3 is built from 12 residues. Partial CDR3 DNA: TGTGCCAGCAGCAGGGGATTTGGGGAG. It encodes CASSRGFGE. The CDR3 reads in full as CASSRGFGELFF.

As concerns this clone: With the read ending 3 residues before the CDR3 end, the germline J gene is used to fill in that end. The rearrangement links TRBV7-6 to TRBJ1-1; 7 bases map to TRBD1. The CDR3 is 15 amino acids. Germline V CDR1 and CDR2: SGHVS, FNYEAQ. V was clipped by 5 bases and J by 1 base; unmatched bases: 7. The DNA read from the CDR3 is TGTGCCAGCAGCCTCGGACAGGCCGGGAACACTGAA. Its protein product is CASSLGQAGNTE. The whole CDR3 reads CASSLGQAGNTEAFF.

Remarks on this clone: Sequencing ends 3 residues short of the CDR3 end; the germline J gene provides the rest. The V gene is TRBV2, the J gene TRBJ2-7; 10 nucleotides align to TRBD2. J gave up 0 bases and V 6 bases, and 2 bases lay outside the gene matches. The length of the CDR3 is 14 residues. Germline lookup yields CDR1 SNHLY and CDR2 FYNNEI. The covered CDR3 bases are TGTGCCAGCAGAGGACTAGCGGACTCCTACGAG. The encoded protein is CASRGLADSYE. The whole CDR3 protein is CASRGLADSYEQYF.

A word on this clone: The read comes to an end 3 residues before the CDR3 does, leaving the germline J gene to fill in the end. The chain combines TRBV5-6 with TRBJ1-1; 7 nucleotides line up with TRBD1. Unmatched junction bases numbered 7, after V lost 1 base and J lost 4 bases. Germline lookup yields CDR1 SGHDT and CDR2 YYEEEE. The CDR3 length is 15 residues. Incomplete CDR3 DNA: TGTGCCAGCAGCTTGTTGGGGCCAGGGGGCACTGAA. Amino acid sequence: CASSLLGPGGTE. The full CDR3 sequence reads CASSLLGPGGTEAFF.

Worth noting for this clone: The observed sequence ends 3 residues before the CDR3 terminus, with the missing tail filled in from the germline J gene. This chain uses TRBV20-1 with TRBJ2-4; a possible D gene is TRBD2 (6 bases). The germline V gene encodes CDR1 DFQATT and CDR2 SNEGSKA (reference sequence). The CDR3 runs 17 residues. V was shortened by 3 bases and J by 5 bases, with 23 bases between the two germline ends. The CDR3 DNA, read in part, is TGCAGTGCTAGCCCCCCATTGGGTGGGGGGACGGAAAACATT. As protein: CSASPPLGGGTENI. The complete CDR3 sequence is CSASPPLGGGTENIQYF.

A remark on this clone: The read halts 3 residues ahead of the CDR3 end, with the missing end drawn from the germline J gene. The rearrangement uses TRBV29-1 and TRBJ2-3; 10 nucleotides agree with TRBD1. The ends lost 7 bases at V and 3 bases at J; junction bases unmatched: 7. The CDR3 is 14 residues long. Germline loops: CDR1 SQVTM, CDR2 ANQGSEA. The sequenced CDR3 bases are TGCAGCGCCCTGACAGGGGGCGCGACAGATACG. Translation gives CSALTGGATDT. The whole CDR3 sequence is CSALTGGATDTQYF.

The CDR3 sequence is CASSEGGGWNIQYF. The covered CDR3 bases are TGTGCCAGCAGTGAGGGGGGAGGTTGGAACATT. The V gene is TRBV6-1, the J gene TRBJ2-4; maybe TRBD2 (6 bases). Sequencing ends 3 residues short of the CDR3 end; the germline J gene provides the rest. The CDR3 has 14 residues. CDR1 is MNHNS, CDR2 SASEGT, per germline. The ends were cut back, 3 bases at V and 7 bases at J, with 13 bases in the middle.

Worth noting for this clone: From the germline J gene comes the end of the CDR3, since the read stops 3 residues before it. This sequence joins TRBV6-2 or TRBV6-3 and TRBJ2-7; D is unresolved. The CDR3 loop spans 12 amino acids. The V and J ends lost 8 bases and 3 bases respectively, with 11 bases between them. The germline gives CDR1 MNHEY, CDR2 SVGEGT. The CDR3 DNA, read in part, is TGTGCCAGCGGCTTACCGATCTACGAG. It translates to CASGLPIYE. The CDR3 reads in full as CASGLPIYEQYF.

In regard to this clone: The read terminates 3 residues ahead of where the CDR3 ends, so the germline J gene completes it. The V gene is TRBV20-1, the J gene TRBJ1-1; D is unresolved. The germline V gene has CDR1 DFQATT and CDR2 SNEGSKA (reference sequence). V was clipped by 6 bases and J by 6 bases, with 11 bases between them. The length of the CDR3 is 11 residues. CDR3 DNA, as far as it was read: TGCAGTGCCGTTTGGGCACCTGAA. Amino acids: CSAVWAPE. The full-length CDR3 reads as CSAVWAPEAFF.

The CDR3 spells CASSEGETSGGAVETQYF. Partial CDR3 DNA: TGTGCCAGCAGTGAAGGGGAGACTAGCGGGGGGGCGGTAGAGACC. V is TRBV2 and J is TRBJ2-5; 14 nucleotides match TRBD2. The missing CDR3 end, 3 residues past where the read stops, is filled in from the germline J gene. Germline lookup yields CDR1 SNHLY and CDR2 FYNNEI. CDR3 length: 18 amino acids. V lost 1 base, J lost 4 bases, and 8 bases stayed unmatched.

Considering frequency, this clone is medium-sized. Read sequence stops 3 residues before the CDR3 end, and the germline J gene provides the missing end. The rearrangement links TRBV5-1 to TRBJ2-6; D perhaps matches TRBD1 (5 bases). Germline V lookup: CDR1 SGHRS, CDR2 YFSETQ. The CDR3 loop spans 16 amino acids. V shed 4 bases and J shed 0 bases, with 11 bases lying between them. CDR3 DNA (partial): TGCGCCAGCAGCCCGACGACAGTCTCTGGGGCCAACGTC. This encodes CASSPTTVSGANV. The whole CDR3 sequence is CASSPTTVSGANVLTF.

CDR3: CASSHPGTGGLSYNSPLHF. The sequenced CDR3 bases are TGCGCCAGCAGTCACCCCGGGACAGGGGGTCTCTCCTATAATTCACCC. The rearrangement links TRBV23-1 to TRBJ1-6; TRBD1 matches 11 bases. The read terminates 3 residues ahead of where the CDR3 ends, so the germline J gene completes it. TRBV23-1 falls under the ORF class, with uncertain function. The CDR3 sequence is 19 residues long. V gave up 3 bases and J gave up 0 bases; unmatched junction bases: 7.

Regarding this clone: The read finishes 3 residues shy of the CDR3 end, and the germline J gene is used to complete it. V gene TRBV2 combines with J gene TRBJ1-6; the match to TRBD1 covers 8 bases. The CDR3 covers 15 residues. Germline V gene lookup returns CDR1 SNHLY and CDR2 FYNNEI. The J segment lost 6 bases and the V segment lost 6 bases, leaving 7 bases of the junction unmatched. The part of the CDR3 DNA that was read is TGTGCCAGCAGCTCCAGGACAGGGAGTAATTCACCC. This gives the protein CASSSRTGSNSP. The CDR3 in full is CASSSRTGSNSPLHF.

This CDR3 is CASSLGQGVEQYF. The covered CDR3 bases are TGTGCCAGCAGCTTGGGACAGGGGGTCGAG. J is TRBJ2-7 and V is TRBV5-4; 9 nucleotides agree with TRBD1. Sequencing ends 3 residues short of the CDR3 end; the germline J gene provides the rest. The CDR3 consists of 13 residues. The ends lost 0 bases at V and 6 bases at J; junction bases unmatched: 1. Germline CDR1 is SGHNT and CDR2 is YYREEE (reference sequence).

This CDR3 is CSANLQGVGQPQHF. Incomplete CDR3 DNA: TGCAGTGCCAACCTGCAAGGGGTGGGACAGCCC. V gene TRBV20-1 combines with J gene TRBJ1-5, with D maybe TRBD1 (5 bases). The observed sequence ends 3 residues before the CDR3 terminus, with the missing tail filled in from the germline J gene. The CDR3 spans 14 residues. The germline V gene has CDR1 DFQATT and CDR2 SNEGSKA (reference sequence). V lost 6 bases to trimming and J lost 7 bases, with 19 bases between them.